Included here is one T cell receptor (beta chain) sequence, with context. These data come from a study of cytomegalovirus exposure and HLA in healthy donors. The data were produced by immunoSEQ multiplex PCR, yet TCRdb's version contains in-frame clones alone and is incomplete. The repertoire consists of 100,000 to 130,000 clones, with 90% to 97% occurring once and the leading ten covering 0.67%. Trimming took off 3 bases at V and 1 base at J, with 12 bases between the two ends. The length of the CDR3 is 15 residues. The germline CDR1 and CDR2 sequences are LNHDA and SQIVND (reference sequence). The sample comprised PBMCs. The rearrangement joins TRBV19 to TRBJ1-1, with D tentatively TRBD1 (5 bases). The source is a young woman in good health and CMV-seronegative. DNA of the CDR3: TGTGCCAGTAGTATTAGGGGTTACGGGAACACTGAAGCTTTCTTT. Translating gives CASSIRGYGNTEAFF.